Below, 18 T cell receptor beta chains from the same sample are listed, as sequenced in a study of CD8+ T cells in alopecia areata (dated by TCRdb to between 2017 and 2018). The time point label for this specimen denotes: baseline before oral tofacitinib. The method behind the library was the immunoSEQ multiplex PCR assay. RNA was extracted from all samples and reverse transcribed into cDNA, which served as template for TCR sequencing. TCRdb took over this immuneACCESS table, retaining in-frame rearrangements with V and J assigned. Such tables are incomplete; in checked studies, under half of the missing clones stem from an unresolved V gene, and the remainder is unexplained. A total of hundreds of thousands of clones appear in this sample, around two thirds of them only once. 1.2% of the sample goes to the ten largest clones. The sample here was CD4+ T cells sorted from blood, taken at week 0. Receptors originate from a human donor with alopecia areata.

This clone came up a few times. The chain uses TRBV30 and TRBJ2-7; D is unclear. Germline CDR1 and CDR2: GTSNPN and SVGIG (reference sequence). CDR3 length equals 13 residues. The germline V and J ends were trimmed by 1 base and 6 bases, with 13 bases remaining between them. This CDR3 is CAWSARAELEQYF. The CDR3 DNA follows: TGTGCCTGGAGTGCCCGGGCGGAGCTCGAGCAGTACTTC.

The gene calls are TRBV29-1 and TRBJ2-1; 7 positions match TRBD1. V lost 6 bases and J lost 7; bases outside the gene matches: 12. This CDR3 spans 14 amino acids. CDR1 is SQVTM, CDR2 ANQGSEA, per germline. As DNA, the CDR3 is TGCAGCGTGGCTCCAGGGGGTACTGGGAATGAGCAGTTCTTC. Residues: CSVAPGGTGNEQFF.

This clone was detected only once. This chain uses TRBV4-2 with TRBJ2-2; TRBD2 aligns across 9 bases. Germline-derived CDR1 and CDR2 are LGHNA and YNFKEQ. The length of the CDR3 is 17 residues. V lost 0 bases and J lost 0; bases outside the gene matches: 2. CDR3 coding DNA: TGTGCCAGCAGCCAAGAGCCTAGCGGGGCGAACACCGGGGAGCTGTTTTTT. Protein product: CASSQEPSGANTGELFF.

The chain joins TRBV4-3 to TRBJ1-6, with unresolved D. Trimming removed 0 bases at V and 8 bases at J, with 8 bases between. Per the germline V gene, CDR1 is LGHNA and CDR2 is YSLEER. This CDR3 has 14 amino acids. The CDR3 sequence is CASSQEDTDSPLHF. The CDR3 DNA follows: TGCGCCAGCAGCCAAGAAGATACAGATTCACCCCTCCACTTT.

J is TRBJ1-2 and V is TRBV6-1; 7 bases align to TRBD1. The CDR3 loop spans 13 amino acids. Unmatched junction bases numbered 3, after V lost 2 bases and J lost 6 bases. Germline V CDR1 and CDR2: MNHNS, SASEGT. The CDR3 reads CASSEHRGHGYTF. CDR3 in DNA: TGTGCCAGCAGTGAACACAGGGGCCATGGCTACACCTTC.

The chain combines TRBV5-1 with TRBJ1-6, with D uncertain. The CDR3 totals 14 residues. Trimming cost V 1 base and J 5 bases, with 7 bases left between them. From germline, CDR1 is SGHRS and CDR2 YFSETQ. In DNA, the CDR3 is TGCGCCAGCAGCTTGTTGGCAGATAATTCACCCCTCCACTTT. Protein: CASSLLADNSPLHF.

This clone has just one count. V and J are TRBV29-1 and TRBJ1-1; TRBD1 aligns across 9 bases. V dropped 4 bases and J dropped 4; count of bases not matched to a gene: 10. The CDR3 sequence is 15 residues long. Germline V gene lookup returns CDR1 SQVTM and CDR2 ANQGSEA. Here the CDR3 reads CSVGSNRGLGTEAFF. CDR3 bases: TGCAGCGTTGGTAGTAACAGGGGGCTCGGCACTGAAGCTTTCTTT.

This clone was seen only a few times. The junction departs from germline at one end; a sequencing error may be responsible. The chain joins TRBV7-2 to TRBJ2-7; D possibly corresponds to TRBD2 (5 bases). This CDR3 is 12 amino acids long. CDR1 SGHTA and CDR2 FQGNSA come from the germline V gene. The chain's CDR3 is CASSLARASPHF. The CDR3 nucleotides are TGTGCCAGCAGCTTAGCGCGGGCTAGCCCCCACTTC.

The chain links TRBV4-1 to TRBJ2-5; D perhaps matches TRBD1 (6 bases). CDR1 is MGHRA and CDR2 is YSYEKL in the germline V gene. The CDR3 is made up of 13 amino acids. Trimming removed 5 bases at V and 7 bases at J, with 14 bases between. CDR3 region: CASSKTGLVTQYF. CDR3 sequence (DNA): TGCGCCAGCAGCAAAACAGGGTTGGTGACCCAGTACTTC.

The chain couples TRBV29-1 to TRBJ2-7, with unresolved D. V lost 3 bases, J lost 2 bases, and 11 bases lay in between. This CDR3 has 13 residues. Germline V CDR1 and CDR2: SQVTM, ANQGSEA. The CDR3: CSVDHWRPYEQYF. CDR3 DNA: TGCAGCGTTGATCACTGGAGACCCTACGAGCAGTACTTC.

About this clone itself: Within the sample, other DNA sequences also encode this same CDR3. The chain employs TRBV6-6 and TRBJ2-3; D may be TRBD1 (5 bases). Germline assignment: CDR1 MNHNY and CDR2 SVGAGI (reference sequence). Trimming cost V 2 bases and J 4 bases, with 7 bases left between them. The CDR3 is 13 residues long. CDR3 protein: CASSYRGADTQYF. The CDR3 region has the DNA TGTGCCAGCAGTTACAGGGGCGCAGATACGCAGTATTTT.

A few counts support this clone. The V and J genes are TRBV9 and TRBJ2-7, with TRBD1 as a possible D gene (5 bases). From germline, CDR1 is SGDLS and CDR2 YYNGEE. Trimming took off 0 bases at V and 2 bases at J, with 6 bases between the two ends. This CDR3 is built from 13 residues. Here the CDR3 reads CASSVGQTYEQYF. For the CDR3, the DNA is TGTGCCAGCAGCGTAGGACAGACCTACGAGCAGTACTTC. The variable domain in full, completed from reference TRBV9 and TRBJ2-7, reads DSGVTQTPKHLITATGQRVTLRCSPRSGDLSVYWYQQSLDQGLQFLIQYYNGEERAKGNILERFSAQQFPDLHSELNLSSLELGDSALYFCASSVGQTYEQYFGPGTRLTVT.

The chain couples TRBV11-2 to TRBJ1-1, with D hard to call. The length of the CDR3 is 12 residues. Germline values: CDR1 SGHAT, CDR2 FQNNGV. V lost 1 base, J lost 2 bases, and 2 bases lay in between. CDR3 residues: CASSLANTEAFF. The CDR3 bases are TGTGCCAGCAGCTTAGCCAACACTGAAGCTTTCTTT.

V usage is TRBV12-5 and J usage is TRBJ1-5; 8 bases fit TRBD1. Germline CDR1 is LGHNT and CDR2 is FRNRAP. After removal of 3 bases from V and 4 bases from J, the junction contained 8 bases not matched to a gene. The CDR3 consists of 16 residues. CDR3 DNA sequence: TGTGCTAGTGGTTTAGAGCTTGGACAGGGTAATCAGCCCCAGCATTTT. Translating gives CASGLELGQGNQPQHF.

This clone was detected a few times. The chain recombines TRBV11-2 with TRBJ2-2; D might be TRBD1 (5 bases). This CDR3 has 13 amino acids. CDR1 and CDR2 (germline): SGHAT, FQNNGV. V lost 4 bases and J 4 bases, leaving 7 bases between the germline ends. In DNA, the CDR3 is TGTGCCAGCAGCTATACAGGCACCGGGGAGCTGTTTTTT. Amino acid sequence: CASSYTGTGELFF.

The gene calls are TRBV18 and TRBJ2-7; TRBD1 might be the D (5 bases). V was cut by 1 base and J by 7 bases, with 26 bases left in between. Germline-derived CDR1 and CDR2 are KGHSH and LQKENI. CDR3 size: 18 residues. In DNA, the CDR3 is TGTGCCAGCTCACCACAGGGGTTGAAACAGCTCCCGGTGAGTGAGCAGTACTTC. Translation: CASSPQGLKQLPVSEQYF. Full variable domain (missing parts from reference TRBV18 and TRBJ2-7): NAGVMQNPRHLVRRRGQEARLRCSPMKGHSHVYWYRQLPEEGLKFMVYLQKENIIDESGMPKERFSAEFPKEGPSILRIQQVVRGDSAAYFCASSPQGLKQLPVSEQYFGPGTRLTVT.

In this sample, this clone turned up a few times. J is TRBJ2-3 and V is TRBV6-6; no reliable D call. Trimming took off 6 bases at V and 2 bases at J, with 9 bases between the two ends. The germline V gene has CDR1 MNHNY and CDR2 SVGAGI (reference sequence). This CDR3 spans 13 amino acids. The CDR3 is CASRRRITDTQYF. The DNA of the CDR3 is TGTGCCAGCAGAAGACGGATCACAGATACGCAGTATTTT.

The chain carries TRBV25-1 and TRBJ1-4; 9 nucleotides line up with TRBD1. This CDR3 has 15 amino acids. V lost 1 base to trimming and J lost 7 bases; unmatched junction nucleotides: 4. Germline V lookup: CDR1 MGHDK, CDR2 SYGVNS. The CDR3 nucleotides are TGTGCCAGCAGTGAATGGGGACAGGGCTCTGAAAAACTGTTTTTT. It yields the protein CASSEWGQGSEKLFF.